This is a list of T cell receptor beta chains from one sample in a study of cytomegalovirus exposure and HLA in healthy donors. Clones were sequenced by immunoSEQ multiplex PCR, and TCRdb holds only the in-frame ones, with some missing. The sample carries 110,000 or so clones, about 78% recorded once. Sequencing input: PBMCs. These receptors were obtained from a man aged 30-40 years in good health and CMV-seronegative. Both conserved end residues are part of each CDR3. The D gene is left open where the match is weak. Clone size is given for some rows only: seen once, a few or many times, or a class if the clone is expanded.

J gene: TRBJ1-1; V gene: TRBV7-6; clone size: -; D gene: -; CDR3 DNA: TGTGCCAGCAGCTTAGTGGACGAGGGGAACACTGAAGCTTTCTTT; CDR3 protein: CASSLVDEGNTEAFF
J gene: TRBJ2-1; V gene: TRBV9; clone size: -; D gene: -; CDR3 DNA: TGTGCCAGCAGCGTAGAGCAGGGTACCCATGAGCAGTTCTTC; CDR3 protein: CASSVEQGTHEQFF
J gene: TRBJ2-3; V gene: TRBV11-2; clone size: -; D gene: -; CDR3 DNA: TGTGCCAGCAGCAATATGGCAGGGGGGACAGATACGCAGTATTTT; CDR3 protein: CASSNMAGGTDTQYF
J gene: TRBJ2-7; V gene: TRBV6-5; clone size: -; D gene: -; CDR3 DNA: TGTGCCAGCACCCCGGGAACCGCCTACGAGCAGTACTTC; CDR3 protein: CASTPGTAYEQYF
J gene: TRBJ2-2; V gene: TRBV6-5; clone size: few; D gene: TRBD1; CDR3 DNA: TGTGCCAGCCGGGGACAGGGGTTCGCCGGGGAGCTGTTTTTT; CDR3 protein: CASRGQGFAGELFF
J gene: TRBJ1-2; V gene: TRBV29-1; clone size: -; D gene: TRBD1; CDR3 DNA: TGCAGCGTTGACCCGTGGGGACAGGGGAACTATGGCTACACCTTC; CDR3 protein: CSVDPWGQGNYGYTF
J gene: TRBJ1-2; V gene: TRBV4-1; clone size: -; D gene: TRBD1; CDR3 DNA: TGCGCCAGCAGCCAAGGGGCCGGGACAGGGAATAGGGGCTACACCTTC; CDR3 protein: CASSQGAGTGNRGYTF
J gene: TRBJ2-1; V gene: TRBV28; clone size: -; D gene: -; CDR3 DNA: TGTGCCAGCAGATATGCGGGCGGCTCCTACAATGAGCAGTTCTTC; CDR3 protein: CASRYAGGSYNEQFF
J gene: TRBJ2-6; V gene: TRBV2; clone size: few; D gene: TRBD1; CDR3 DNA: TGTGCCAGCAGAACGACAGGGGGGCTCTCTGGGGCCAACGTCCTGACTTTC; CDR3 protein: CASRTTGGLSGANVLTF
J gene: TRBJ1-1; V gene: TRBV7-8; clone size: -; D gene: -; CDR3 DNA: TGTGCCAGCAGCTTAGGGGGCAGTGAAGCTTTCTTT; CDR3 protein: CASSLGGSEAFF
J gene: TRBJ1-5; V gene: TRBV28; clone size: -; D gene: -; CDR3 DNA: TGTGCCAGCAGTTTGTCCCAACAGTTTAGCAATCAGCCCCAGCATTTT; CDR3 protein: CASSLSQQFSNQPQHF
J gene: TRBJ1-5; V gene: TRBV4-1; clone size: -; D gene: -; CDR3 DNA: TGCGCCAGCAGCCAAGTTATTCAGGGGATCAATCAGCCCCAGCATTTT; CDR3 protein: CASSQVIQGINQPQHF
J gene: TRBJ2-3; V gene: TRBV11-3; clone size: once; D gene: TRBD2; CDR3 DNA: TGTGCCAGCAGCTTAGGACTAGCGGGGGGAAACACAGATACGCAGTATTTT; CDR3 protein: CASSLGLAGGNTDTQYF
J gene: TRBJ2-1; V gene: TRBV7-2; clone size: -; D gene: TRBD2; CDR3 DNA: TGTGCCAGCAGCTCCCTAGGCCAGCGGGGGGGCGCTGAGCAGTTCTTC; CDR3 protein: CASSSLGQRGGAEQFF
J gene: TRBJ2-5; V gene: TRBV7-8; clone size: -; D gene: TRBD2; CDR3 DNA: TGTGCCAGCAGCCCGGTCTTCCAGCGGGACGCCGGGACCCAGTACTTC; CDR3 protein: CASSPVFQRDAGTQYF
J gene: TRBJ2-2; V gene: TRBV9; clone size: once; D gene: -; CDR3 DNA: TGTGCCAGCAGCGTAGCAAACGGGGAGCTGTTTTTT; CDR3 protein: CASSVANGELFF
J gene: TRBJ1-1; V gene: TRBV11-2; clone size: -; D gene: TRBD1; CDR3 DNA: TGTGCCAGCAGCTTTTACAGACAGGGGGTTAGAGCTTTCTTT; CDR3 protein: CASSFYRQGVRAFF
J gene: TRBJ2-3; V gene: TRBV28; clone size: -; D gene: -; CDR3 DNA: TGTGCCAGCGGGGGCCCTATTCGCACAGATACGCAGTATTTT; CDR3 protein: CASGGPIRTDTQYF
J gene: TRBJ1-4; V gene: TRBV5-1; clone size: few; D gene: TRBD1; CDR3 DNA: TGCGCCAGCACCCAGGACAGGGGCTCCCCTTTTGGTGAAAAACTGTTTTTT; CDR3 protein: CASTQDRGSPFGEKLFF
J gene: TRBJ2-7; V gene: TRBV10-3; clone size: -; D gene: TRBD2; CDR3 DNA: TGTGCCATCAAATTTAGCGGGGGGATCTCCTACGAGCAGTACTTC; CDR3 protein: CAIKFSGGISYEQYF
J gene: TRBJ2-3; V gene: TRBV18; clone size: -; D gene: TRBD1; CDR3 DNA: TGTGCCAGCTCACCGGACAGGGGATGGAGCACAGATACGCAGTATTTT; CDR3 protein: CASSPDRGWSTDTQYF
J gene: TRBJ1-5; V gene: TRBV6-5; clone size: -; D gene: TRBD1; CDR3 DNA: TGTGCCAGCAGTTCCTCGGGACAGAAGGGGCCCCAGCATTTT; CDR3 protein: CASSSSGQKGPQHF
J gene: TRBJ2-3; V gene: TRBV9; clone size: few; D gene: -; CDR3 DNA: TGTGCCAGCAGCGTAGACTCTAGCTCCCCGGATACGCAGTATTTT; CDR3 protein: CASSVDSSSPDTQYF
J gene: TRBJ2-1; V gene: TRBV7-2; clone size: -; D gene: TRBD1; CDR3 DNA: TGTGCCAGCAGCTTAGGAGAGGCAGGGGGCTTCTACAATGAGCAGTTCTTC; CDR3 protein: CASSLGEAGGFYNEQFF
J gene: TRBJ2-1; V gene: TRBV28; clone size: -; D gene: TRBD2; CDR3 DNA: TGTGCCAGCAGTTTTAGCTTCCGGGGAGGGAGAAATGAGCAGTTCTTC; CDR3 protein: CASSFSFRGGRNEQFF
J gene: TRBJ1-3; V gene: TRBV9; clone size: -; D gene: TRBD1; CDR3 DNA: TGTGCCAGCAGCGCGGACAGGTCTGGAAACACCATATATTTT; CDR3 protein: CASSADRSGNTIYF